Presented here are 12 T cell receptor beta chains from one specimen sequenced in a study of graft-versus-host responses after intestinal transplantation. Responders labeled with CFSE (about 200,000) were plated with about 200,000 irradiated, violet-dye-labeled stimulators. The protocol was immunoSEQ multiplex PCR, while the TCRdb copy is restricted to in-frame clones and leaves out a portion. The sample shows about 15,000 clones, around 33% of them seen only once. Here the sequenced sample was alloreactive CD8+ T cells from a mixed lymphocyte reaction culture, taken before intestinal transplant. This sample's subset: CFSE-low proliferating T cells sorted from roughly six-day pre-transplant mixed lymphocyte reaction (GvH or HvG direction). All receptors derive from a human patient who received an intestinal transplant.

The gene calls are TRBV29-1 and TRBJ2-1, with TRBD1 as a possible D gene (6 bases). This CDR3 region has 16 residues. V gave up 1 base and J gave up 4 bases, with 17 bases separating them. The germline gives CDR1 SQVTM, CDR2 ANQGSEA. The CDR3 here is CSVEGLMTGSYNEQFF. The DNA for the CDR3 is TGCAGCGTTGAAGGTCTGATGACAGGCAGTTACAATGAGCAGTTCTTC.

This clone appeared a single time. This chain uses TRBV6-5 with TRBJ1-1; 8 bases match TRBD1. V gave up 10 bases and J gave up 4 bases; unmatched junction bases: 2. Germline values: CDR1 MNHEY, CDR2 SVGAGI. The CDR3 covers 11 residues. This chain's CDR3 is CATTGGTEAFF. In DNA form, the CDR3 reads TGTGCCACCACAGGGGGCACTGAAGCTTTCTTT.

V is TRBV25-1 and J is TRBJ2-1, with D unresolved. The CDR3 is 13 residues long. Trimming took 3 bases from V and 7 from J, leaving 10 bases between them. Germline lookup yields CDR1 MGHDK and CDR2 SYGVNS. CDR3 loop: CASSEMAENEQFF. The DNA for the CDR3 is TGTGCCAGCAGTGAGATGGCGGAGAATGAGCAGTTCTTC. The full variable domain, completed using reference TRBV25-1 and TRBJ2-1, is EADIYQTPRYLVIGTGKKITLECSQTMGHDKMYWYQQDPGMELHLIHYSYGVNSTEKGDLSSESTVSRIRTEHFPLTLESARPSHTSQYLCASSEMAENEQFFGPGTRLTVL.

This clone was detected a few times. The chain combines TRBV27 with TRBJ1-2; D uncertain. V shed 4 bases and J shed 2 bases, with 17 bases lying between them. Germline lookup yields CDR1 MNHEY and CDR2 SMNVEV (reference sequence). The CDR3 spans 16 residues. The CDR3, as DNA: TGTGCCAGCAGTTCTACCCGGACTCATGCAAACTATGGCTACACCTTC. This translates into CASSSTRTHANYGYTF.

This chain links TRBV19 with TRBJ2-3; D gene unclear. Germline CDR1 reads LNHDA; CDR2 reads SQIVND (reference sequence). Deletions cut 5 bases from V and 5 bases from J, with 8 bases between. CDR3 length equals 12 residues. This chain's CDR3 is CASSFSGDTQYF. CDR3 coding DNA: TGTGCCAGTAGTTTCTCCGGAGATACGCAGTATTTT.

CDR3 amino acids: CASSLAGGQGNQPQHF. The CDR3 region has the DNA TGTGCCAGCAGCTTAGCAGGGGGACAAGGAAATCAGCCCCAGCATTTT. The V call is TRBV7-2, the J call TRBJ1-5; D possibly corresponds to TRBD1 (6 bases). Germline lookup yields CDR1 SGHTA and CDR2 FQGNSA. V lost 0 bases and J 4 bases, leaving 13 bases between the germline ends. The CDR3 extends over 16 amino acids.

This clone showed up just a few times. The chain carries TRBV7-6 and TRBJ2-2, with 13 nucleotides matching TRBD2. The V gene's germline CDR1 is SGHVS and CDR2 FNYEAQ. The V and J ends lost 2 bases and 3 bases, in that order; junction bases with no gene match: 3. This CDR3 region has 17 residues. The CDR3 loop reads CASSLTSGGADTGELFF. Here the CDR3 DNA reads TGTGCCAGCAGCTTAACTAGCGGGGGGGCCGACACCGGGGAGCTGTTTTTT.

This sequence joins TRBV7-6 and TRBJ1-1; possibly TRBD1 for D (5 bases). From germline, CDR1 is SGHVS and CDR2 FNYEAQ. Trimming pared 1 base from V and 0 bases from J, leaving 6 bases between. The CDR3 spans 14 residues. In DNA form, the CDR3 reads TGTGCCAGCAGCTTAGGGGGCCTGAACACTGAAGCTTTCTTT. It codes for CASSLGGLNTEAFF. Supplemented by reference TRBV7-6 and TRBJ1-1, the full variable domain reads GAGVSQSPRYKVTKRGQDVALRCDPISGHVSLYWYRQALGQGPEFLTYFNYEAQQDKSGLPNDRFSAERPEGSISTLTIQRTEQRDSAMYRCASSLGGLNTEAFFGQGTRLTVV.

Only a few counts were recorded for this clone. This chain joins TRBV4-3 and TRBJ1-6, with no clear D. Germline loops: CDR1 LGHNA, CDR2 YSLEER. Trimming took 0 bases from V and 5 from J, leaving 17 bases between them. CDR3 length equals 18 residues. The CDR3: CASSQERVEMLNNSPLHF. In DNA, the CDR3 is TGCGCCAGCAGCCAAGAGCGGGTTGAGATGTTGAATAATTCACCCCTCCACTTT.

The CDR3 loop is CASSLGLGTDTQYF. DNA of the CDR3: TGTGCCAGCAGTTTGGGACTAGGAACAGATACGCAGTATTTT. The chain combines TRBV27 with TRBJ2-3; 8 bases are a match to TRBD2. This CDR3 has 14 amino acids. The V and J ends lost 3 bases and 3 bases, in that order; junction bases with no gene match: 2. CDR1 is MNHEY, CDR2 SMNVEV, per germline (reference sequence).

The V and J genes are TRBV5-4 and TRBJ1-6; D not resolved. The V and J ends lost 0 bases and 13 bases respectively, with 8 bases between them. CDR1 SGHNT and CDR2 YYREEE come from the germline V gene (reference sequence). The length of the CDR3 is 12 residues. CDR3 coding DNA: TGTGCCAGCAGCTTGGGAAGCGCGCCCCTCCACTTT. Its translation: CASSLGSAPLHF.

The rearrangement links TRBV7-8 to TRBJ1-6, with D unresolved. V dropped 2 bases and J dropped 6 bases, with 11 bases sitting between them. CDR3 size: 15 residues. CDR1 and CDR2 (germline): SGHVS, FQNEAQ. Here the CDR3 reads CASSLWQSSNSPLHF. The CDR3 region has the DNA TGTGCCAGCAGCTTATGGCAGTCCAGTAATTCACCCCTCCACTTT.